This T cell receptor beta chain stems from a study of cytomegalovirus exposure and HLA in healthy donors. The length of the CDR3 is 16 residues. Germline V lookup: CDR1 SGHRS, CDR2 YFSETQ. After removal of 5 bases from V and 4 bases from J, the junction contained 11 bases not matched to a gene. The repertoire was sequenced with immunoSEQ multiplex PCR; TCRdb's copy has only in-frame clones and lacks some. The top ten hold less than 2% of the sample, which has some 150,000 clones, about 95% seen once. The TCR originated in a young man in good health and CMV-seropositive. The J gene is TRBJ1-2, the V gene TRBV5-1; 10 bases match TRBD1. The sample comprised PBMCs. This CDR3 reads CASRSSGTGDFYGYTF. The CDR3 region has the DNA TGCGCCAGCAGATCATCCGGGACAGGGGATTTCTATGGCTACACCTTC.